These 17 T cell receptor beta chains came from one sample sequenced in a study of blood T cell repertoires in COVID-19. The method was immunoSEQ multiplex PCR; TCRdb's version includes in-frame clones alone and lacks a portion of them. The table has roughly 40,000 clones, around 87% seen once. The sequencing sample was made of peripheral blood. The receptors were sampled from a middle-aged man in a cohort sampled during active COVID-19.

The J gene is TRBJ2-1, the V gene TRBV4-3, with D perhaps matching TRBD1 (5 bases). The germline V gene encodes CDR1 LGHNA and CDR2 YSLEER. This CDR3 region has 14 residues. V lost 4 bases and J 6 bases, leaving 13 bases between the germline ends. The chain's CDR3 is CASSLGRAPNEQFF. CDR3 sequence (DNA): TGCGCCAGCAGCCTGGGCAGGGCGCCCAATGAGCAGTTCTTC.

The chain joins TRBV4-3 to TRBJ1-1; 9 bases are shared with TRBD1. Germline V CDR1 and CDR2: LGHNA, YSLEER. The CDR3 runs to 14 residues. J lost 11 bases, V lost 0 bases, and 7 bases had no gene match. In nucleotides, the CDR3 is TGCGCCAGCAGCCAAGATACGGACAGGGGACGGGCTTTCTTT. Its translation is CASSQDTDRGRAFF.

The chain combines TRBV11-3 with TRBJ2-1; TRBD2 is a possible D gene (6 bases). CDR3 length equals 14 residues. V was trimmed by 5 bases and J by 5 bases, leaving 13 bases between them. Germline V gene data show CDR1 as SGHNT and CDR2 as YENEEA. CDR3 coding DNA: TGTGCCAGCAGCATCGGGAGCCCCCACAATGAGCAGTTCTTC. Its translation is CASSIGSPHNEQFF.

This clone was detected once. CDR3 in amino acids: CAWDRSSGANVLTF. The CDR3 DNA is TGTGCCTGGGACAGGAGCTCTGGGGCCAACGTCCTGACTTTC. The gene calls are TRBV30 and TRBJ2-6; D is possibly TRBD1 (6 bases). Germline assignment: CDR1 GTSNPN and CDR2 SVGIG (reference sequence). Trimming took 5 bases from V and 0 from J, leaving 8 bases between them. The CDR3 covers 14 residues.

The chain combines TRBV7-2 with TRBJ2-3; 10 bases are shared with TRBD2. There are 17 residues in the CDR3. Germline V gene lookup returns CDR1 SGHTA and CDR2 FQGNSA. V dropped 1 base and J dropped 5; count of bases not matched to a gene: 9. CDR3 sequence (DNA): TGTGCCAGCAGCTTAGGCACTAGCGGGAATTTTAAAGATACGCAGTATTTT. It specifies CASSLGTSGNFKDTQYF.

This clone was observed a single time. The V gene is TRBV14, the J gene TRBJ1-1, with D maybe TRBD1 (5 bases). The CDR3 contains 14 residues. Per the germline V gene, CDR1 is SGHDN and CDR2 is FVKESK. V lost 2 bases, J lost 6 bases, and 13 bases lay in between. The DNA of the CDR3 is TGTGCCAGCAGCCAACCCGGGGAGGGGCCTGAAGCTTTCTTT. Its protein is CASSQPGEGPEAFF.

J is TRBJ2-3 and V is TRBV9, with 8 bases lining up with TRBD2. This CDR3 has 15 residues. Trimming took 3 bases from V and 3 from J; bases not matched to a gene: 6. The V gene's germline CDR1 is SGDLS and CDR2 YYNGEE. CDR3 DNA: TGTGCCAGCAGCGAAAGCGGGAGAGTGACAGATACGCAGTATTTT. This codes for CASSESGRVTDTQYF.

In this sample, this clone turned up a few times. This sequence joins TRBV27 and TRBJ2-7, with TRBD1 matching 7 bases. Germline loops: CDR1 MNHEY, CDR2 SMNVEV (reference sequence). This CDR3 comprises 15 residues. V lost 5 bases, J lost 1 base, and 8 bases stayed unmatched. The CDR3 DNA follows: TGTGCCAGCAGTAGAGACGGGACAGTGTCCTACGAGCAGTACGTC. Protein sequence: CASSRDGTVSYEQYV.

A few counts support this clone. CDR3 in amino acids: CASSYSYRGNYEQYV. The CDR3 nucleotides read TGTGCCAGCAGTTACTCCTACAGGGGGAACTACGAGCAGTACGTC. This chain uses TRBV6-2 or TRBV6-3 with TRBJ2-7, with 8 bases that match TRBD1. Per germline, CDR1 MNHEY and CDR2 SVGEGT. The CDR3 covers 15 residues. The junction had 4 bases not matched to a gene; V was cut back by 0 bases and J by 3 bases.

J is TRBJ2-2 and V is TRBV10-3, with no clear D. V lost 8 bases, J lost 5 bases, and 9 bases lay in between. Germline V gene data show CDR1 as ENHRY and CDR2 as SYGVKD. This CDR3 has 12 amino acids. Written as DNA, the CDR3 is TGTGCCATCGGGCTGCCTACCGGGGAGCTGTTTTTT. Residues: CAIGLPTGELFF.

The V and J genes are TRBV7-9 and TRBJ1-2; D possibly corresponds to TRBD1 (6 bases). The V end lost 1 base, the J end lost 2 bases, and 14 bases lay between the germline ends. The length of the CDR3 is 16 residues. The germline gives CDR1 SEHNR, CDR2 FQNEAQ (reference sequence). CDR3 amino acids: CASSLGDRTQNYGYTF. The DNA of the CDR3 is TGTGCCAGCAGCTTAGGCGACAGGACCCAAAACTATGGCTACACCTTC.

The chain has TRBV13 and TRBJ2-4; 13 bases are shared with TRBD2. The V and J ends lost 4 bases and 0 bases, in that order; junction bases with no gene match: 15. In germline, CDR1 is PRHDT, CDR2 FYEKMQ (reference sequence). The CDR3 sequence is 21 residues long. CDR3 coding DNA: TGTGCCAGCAGCTCAAACGCCCCCGGACTAGCGGGAGATTTAGCCAAAAACATTCAGTACTTC. Protein product: CASSSNAPGLAGDLAKNIQYF.

The chain links TRBV27 to TRBJ1-2; a weak D match, TRBD1 (6 bases). The V and J ends lost 3 bases and 4 bases respectively, with 21 bases between them. Germline V lookup: CDR1 MNHEY, CDR2 SMNVEV (reference sequence). CDR3 length equals 17 residues. This CDR3 is CASSFASSRGFPYGYTF. The CDR3 DNA reads as TGTGCCAGCAGTTTCGCGTCATCGAGGGGGTTCCCCTATGGCTACACCTTC.

The CDR3 sequence is CASSYSARGINEQFF. The DNA of the CDR3 is TGTGCCAGCAGTTACTCTGCTAGAGGCATAAATGAGCAGTTCTTC. The chain links TRBV6-5 to TRBJ2-1; D uncertain. The V gene lost 0 bases and the J gene lost 7 bases, with 13 bases spanning the gap. The CDR3 runs to 15 residues. The V gene's germline CDR1 is MNHEY and CDR2 SVGAGI.

The chain recombines TRBV12-3 or TRBV12-4 with TRBJ1-5, with no clear D. V was clipped by 1 base and J by 9 bases, with 7 bases between them. The CDR3 totals 12 residues. This CDR3 reads CASSLVARPQHF. The CDR3 region has the DNA TGTGCCAGCAGTTTAGTGGCAAGGCCCCAGCATTTT.

The rearrangement joins TRBV9 to TRBJ1-2; 9 nucleotides line up with TRBD1. Germline CDR1 is SGDLS and CDR2 is YYNGEE. This CDR3 is built from 15 residues. Trimming cost V 4 bases and J 2 bases; bases outside gene matches: 6. For the CDR3, the DNA is TGTGCCAGCAGCCCGCTGGGACAGGGCAACTATGGCTACACCTTC. It translates to CASSPLGQGNYGYTF.

This clone has only one observation. This chain joins TRBV3-1 (or the pseudogene TRBV3-2) and TRBJ1-2, with a weak D call TRBD1 (6 bases). The CDR3 is 15 residues long. V dropped 4 bases and J dropped 9 bases, with 21 bases sitting between them. CDR1 LGHDT and CDR2 YNNKEL come from the germline V gene (reference sequence). As DNA, the CDR3 is TGTGCCAGCAGCCTACAGGGTTGGGGGCCCCTTAGCTACACCTTC. This translates into CASSLQGWGPLSYTF.